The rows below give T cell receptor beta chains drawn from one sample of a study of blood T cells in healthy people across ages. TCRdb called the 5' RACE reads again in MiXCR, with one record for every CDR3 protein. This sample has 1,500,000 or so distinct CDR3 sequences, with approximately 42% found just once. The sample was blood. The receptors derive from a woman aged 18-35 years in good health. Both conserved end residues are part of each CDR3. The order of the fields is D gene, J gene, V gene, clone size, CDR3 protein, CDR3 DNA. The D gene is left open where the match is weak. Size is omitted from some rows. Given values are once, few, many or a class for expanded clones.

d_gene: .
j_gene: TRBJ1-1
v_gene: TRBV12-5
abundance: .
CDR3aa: CASGLGRGGAFF
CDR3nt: TGTGCTAGTGGTTTGGGCCGAGGGGGAGCTTTCTTT

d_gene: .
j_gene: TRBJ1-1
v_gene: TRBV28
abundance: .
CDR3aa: CASSLHKQGDTEAFF
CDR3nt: TGTGCCAGCAGTTTGCACAAACAGGGAGATACTGAAGCTTTCTTT

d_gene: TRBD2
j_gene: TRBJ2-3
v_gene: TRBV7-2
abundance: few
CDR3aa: CASSSFSGPSHRDTQYF
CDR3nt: TGTGCCAGCAGCTCTTTTAGCGGGCCCTCACACAGGGATACGCAGTATTTT

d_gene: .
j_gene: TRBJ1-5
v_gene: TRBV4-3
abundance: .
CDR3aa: CASSQGLRGNQPQHF
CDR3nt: TGCGCCAGCAGTCAAGGCTTAAGGGGTAATCAGCCCCAGCATTTT

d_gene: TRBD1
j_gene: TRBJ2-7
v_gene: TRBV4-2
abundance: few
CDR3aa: CASSQVPRDRVSEQYF
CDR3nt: TGTGCCAGCAGCCAAGTCCCCCGGGACAGGGTTTCCGAGCAGTACTTC

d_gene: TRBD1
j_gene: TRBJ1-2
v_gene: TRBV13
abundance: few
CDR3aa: CASSLGPLQGEVYGYTF
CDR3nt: TGTGCCAGCAGCTTAGGGCCTCTCCAGGGGGAAGTCTATGGCTACACCTTC

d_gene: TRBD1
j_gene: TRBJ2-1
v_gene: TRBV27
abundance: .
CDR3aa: CASSSLFRGSVTSGSVGQFF
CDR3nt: TGTGCCAGCAGTTCCCTCTTCAGGGGGTCGGTAACTTCAGGGTCGGTGGGGCAGTTCTTC

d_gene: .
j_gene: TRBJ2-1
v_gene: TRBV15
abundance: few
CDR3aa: CATSRVQGTSYNEQFF
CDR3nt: TGTGCCACCAGCAGAGTGCAAGGGACCTCCTACAATGAGCAGTTCTTC

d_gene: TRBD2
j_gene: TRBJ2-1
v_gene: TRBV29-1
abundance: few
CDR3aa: CSAAPVSRTSGRAYEQFF
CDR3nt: TGCAGCGCCGCCCCGGTCTCCCGGACTAGCGGGAGGGCCTATGAGCAGTTCTTC

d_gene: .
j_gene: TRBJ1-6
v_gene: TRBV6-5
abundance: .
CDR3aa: CASSYVGGDSPLHF
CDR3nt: TGTGCCAGCAGTTACGTGGGGGGGGATTCACCCCTCCACTTT

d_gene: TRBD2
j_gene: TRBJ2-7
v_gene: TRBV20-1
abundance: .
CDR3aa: CSALGEGTTVTYEQYF
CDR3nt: TGCAGTGCCCTAGGGGAGGGCACGACAGTGACCTACGAGCAGTACTTC

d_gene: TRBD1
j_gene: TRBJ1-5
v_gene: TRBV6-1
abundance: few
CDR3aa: CATTLRGNQPQHF
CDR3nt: TGTGCCACGACGCTCAGGGGGAACCAGCCCCAGCATTTT

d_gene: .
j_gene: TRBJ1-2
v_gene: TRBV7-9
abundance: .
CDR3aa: CASSADSGNYGYTF
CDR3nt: TGTGCCAGCAGCGCGGACTCGGGGAACTATGGCTACACCTTC

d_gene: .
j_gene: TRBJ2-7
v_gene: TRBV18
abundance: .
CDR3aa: CASSPAGSSYNEQYF
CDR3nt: TGTGCCAGCTCACCGGCGGGAAGCTCCTACAATGAGCAGTACTTC

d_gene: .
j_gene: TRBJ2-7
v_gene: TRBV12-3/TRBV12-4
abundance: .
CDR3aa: CASSCSVPYEQYF
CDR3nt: TGTGCCAGCAGTTGCAGCGTACCCTACGAGCAGTACTTC

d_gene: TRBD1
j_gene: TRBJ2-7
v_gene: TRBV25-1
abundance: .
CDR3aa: CASSDQGVSYEQYF
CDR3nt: TGTGCCAGCAGTGATCAGGGGGTATCCTACGAGCAGTACTTC

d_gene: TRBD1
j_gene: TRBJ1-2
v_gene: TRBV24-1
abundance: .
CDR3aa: CATSDAGDRAIYGYTF
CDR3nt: TGTGCCACCAGTGATGCCGGGGACAGGGCGATTTATGGCTACACCTTC

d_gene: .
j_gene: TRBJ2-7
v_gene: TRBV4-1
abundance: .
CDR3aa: CASSQDKSADFYEQYF
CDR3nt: TGCGCCAGCAGCCAAGATAAAAGTGCAGATTTCTACGAGCAGTACTTC

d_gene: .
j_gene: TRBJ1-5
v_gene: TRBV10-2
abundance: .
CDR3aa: CASRDKTGDYSNQPQHF
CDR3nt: TGTGCCAGCAGAGACAAAACAGGTGATTATAGCAATCAGCCCCAGCATTTT

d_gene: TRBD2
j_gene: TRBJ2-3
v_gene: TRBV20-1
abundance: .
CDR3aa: CSARHLAGSTDTQYF
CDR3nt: TGCAGTGCTAGACACCTAGCGGGAAGCACAGATACGCAGTATTTT

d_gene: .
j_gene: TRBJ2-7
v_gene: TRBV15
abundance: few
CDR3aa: CATSRARNSYEQYF
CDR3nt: TGTGCCACCAGCAGAGCCAGGAACTCCTACGAGCAGTACTTC

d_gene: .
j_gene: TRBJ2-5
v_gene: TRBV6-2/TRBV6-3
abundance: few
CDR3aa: CATNSGLLDAETQYF
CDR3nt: TGTGCCACCAACAGTGGACTTTTGGACGCGGAGACCCAGTACTTC

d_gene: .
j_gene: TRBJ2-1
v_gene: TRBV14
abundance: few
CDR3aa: CASSLTSRNTGNEQFF
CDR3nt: TGTGCCAGCAGCCTGACTTCAAGGAATACCGGGAATGAGCAGTTCTTC

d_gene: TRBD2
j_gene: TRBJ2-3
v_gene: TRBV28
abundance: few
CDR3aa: CASSFGLGYTDTQYF
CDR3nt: TGTGCCAGCAGTTTCGGACTAGGCTACACAGATACGCAGTATTTT

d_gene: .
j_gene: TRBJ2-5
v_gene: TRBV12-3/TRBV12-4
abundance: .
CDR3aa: CASRTAGTQLDEGPQETQYF
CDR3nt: TGTGCCAGCAGGACCGCCGGGACACAACTAGATGAGGGCCCCCAAGAGACCCAGTACTTC

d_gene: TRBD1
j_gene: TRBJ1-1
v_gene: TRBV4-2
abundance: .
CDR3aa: CASIQTPGQGSEAFF
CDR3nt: TGTGCCAGCATCCAAACACCGGGACAGGGTTCTGAAGCTTTCTTT

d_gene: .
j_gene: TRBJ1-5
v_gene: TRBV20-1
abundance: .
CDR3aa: CSASVRDQPQHF
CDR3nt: TGCAGTGCTTCCGTTAGAGATCAGCCCCAGCATTTT

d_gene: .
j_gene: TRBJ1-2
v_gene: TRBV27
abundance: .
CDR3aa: CASSRRGRGDGYTF
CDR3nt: TGTGCCAGCAGCCGGCGGGGGCGAGGTGATGGCTACACCTTC

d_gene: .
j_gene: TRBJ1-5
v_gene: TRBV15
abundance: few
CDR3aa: CATSSLLGDSDYQPQHF
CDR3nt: TGTGCCACCAGCAGTCTCTTGGGTGACAGCGATTATCAGCCCCAGCATTTT

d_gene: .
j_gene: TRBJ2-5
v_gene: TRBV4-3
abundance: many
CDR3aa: CASSQETGQETQYF
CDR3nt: TGCGCCAGCAGCCAAGAGACAGGTCAAGAGACCCAGTACTTC

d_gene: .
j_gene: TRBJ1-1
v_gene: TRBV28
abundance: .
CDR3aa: CASFPGRTRTEAFF
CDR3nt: TGTGCCAGCTTCCCGGGTCGAACGAGGACTGAAGCTTTCTTT

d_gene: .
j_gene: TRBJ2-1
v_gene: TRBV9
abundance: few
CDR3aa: CASSVPGNNEQFF
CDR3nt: TGTGCCAGCAGCGTTCCGGGGAACAATGAGCAGTTCTTC

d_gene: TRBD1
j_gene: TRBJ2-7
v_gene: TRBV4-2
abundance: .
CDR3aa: CASSQETGDPSSYEQYF
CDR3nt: TGTGCCAGCAGCCAAGAGACAGGGGATCCCAGCTCCTACGAGCAGTACTTC

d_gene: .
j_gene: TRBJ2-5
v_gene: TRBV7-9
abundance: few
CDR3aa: CASSFSGAGEETQYF
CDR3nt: TGTGCCAGCAGCTTTAGTGGAGCCGGAGAAGAGACCCAGTACTTC

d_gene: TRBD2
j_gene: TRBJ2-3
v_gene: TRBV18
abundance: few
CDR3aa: CASSPSPGRDDTQYF
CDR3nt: TGTGCCAGCTCACCGTCTCCCGGGAGGGATGATACGCAGTATTTT